This is a list of T cell receptor beta chains from one sample in a study of T cells in Graves' hyperthyroidism and ophthalmopathy. TCRdb processed the multiplex PCR reads anew with MiXCR; each CDR3 protein has one entry. The sample carries about 400,000 distinct CDR3 sequences, about a sixth recorded once. The sample was blood. These receptors were collected from a woman between 18 and 29 years old with Graves' hyperthyroidism that later progressed to Graves' ophthalmopathy. Both conserved end residues are part of each CDR3. The D gene is left open where the match is weak. Only part of the rows carry a size: once, few, many, or a class if the clone is expanded.

V gene: TRBV11-2; D gene: -; clone size: many; J gene: TRBJ2-3; CDR3 protein: CASSLGSAGAVGTDTQYF
V gene: TRBV2; D gene: -; clone size: few; J gene: TRBJ2-7; CDR3 protein: CASSGRDKSSYEQYF
V gene: TRBV28; D gene: -; clone size: many; J gene: TRBJ1-1; CDR3 protein: CASRPIKETLYTEAFF
V gene: TRBV20-1; D gene: -; clone size: many; J gene: TRBJ2-3; CDR3 protein: CSATPTTDTQYF
V gene: TRBV30; D gene: TRBD2; clone size: many; J gene: TRBJ2-1; CDR3 protein: CAWTFGMASGSESSYNEQFF
V gene: TRBV5-1; D gene: TRBD1; clone size: many; J gene: TRBJ2-7; CDR3 protein: CASSLVATGSSYEQYF
V gene: TRBV28; D gene: TRBD2; clone size: -; J gene: TRBJ2-7; CDR3 protein: CASAASGAPYEQYF
V gene: TRBV2; D gene: TRBD1; clone size: many; J gene: TRBJ2-6; CDR3 protein: CASLVQGASSGANVLTF
V gene: TRBV28; D gene: -; clone size: many; J gene: TRBJ2-1; CDR3 protein: CASIRHGEQFF
V gene: TRBV30; D gene: TRBD2; clone size: many; J gene: TRBJ2-1; CDR3 protein: CAWSVPGAGGREQFF
V gene: TRBV27; D gene: -; clone size: -; J gene: TRBJ1-1; CDR3 protein: CASSAQGHTEAFF
V gene: TRBV7-9; D gene: TRBD1; clone size: few; J gene: TRBJ1-2; CDR3 protein: CASSPLGRQGSGYTF
V gene: TRBV24-1; D gene: -; clone size: many; J gene: TRBJ1-5; CDR3 protein: CATSETGTHLNQPQHF
V gene: TRBV20-1; D gene: TRBD2; clone size: many; J gene: TRBJ2-1; CDR3 protein: CSARLIGTSGYNEQFF
V gene: TRBV20-1; D gene: -; clone size: -; J gene: TRBJ2-5; CDR3 protein: CSAPESQETQYF
V gene: TRBV2; D gene: -; clone size: many; J gene: TRBJ1-6; CDR3 protein: CASSDRGNSPLHF
V gene: TRBV20-1; D gene: TRBD2; clone size: -; J gene: TRBJ2-1; CDR3 protein: CSARYDLLAGAPSYNEQFF
V gene: TRBV30; D gene: -; clone size: many; J gene: TRBJ1-2; CDR3 protein: CAWSRGNYGYTF
V gene: TRBV30; D gene: -; clone size: many; J gene: TRBJ1-1; CDR3 protein: CAWSTDADTEAFF
V gene: TRBV4-3; D gene: TRBD1; clone size: -; J gene: TRBJ2-6; CDR3 protein: CASSQEGQGTGANVLTF
V gene: TRBV7-9; D gene: TRBD2; clone size: -; J gene: TRBJ2-3; CDR3 protein: CASSLGTRPYTDTQYF
V gene: TRBV5-1; D gene: -; clone size: many; J gene: TRBJ2-1; CDR3 protein: CASSVTGPGYNEQFF
V gene: TRBV19; D gene: -; clone size: -; J gene: TRBJ2-3; CDR3 protein: CASSVGYLDTQYF
V gene: TRBV6-5; D gene: -; clone size: many; J gene: TRBJ2-7; CDR3 protein: CASSYLGRIGDEQYF
V gene: TRBV28; D gene: -; clone size: many; J gene: TRBJ2-1; CDR3 protein: CASSLRYNEQFF
V gene: TRBV5-1; D gene: TRBD1; clone size: few; J gene: TRBJ2-3; CDR3 protein: CASSLAGTGGFDTQYF
V gene: TRBV27; D gene: -; clone size: many; J gene: TRBJ1-4; CDR3 protein: CASSPGRYNEKLFF
V gene: TRBV25-1; D gene: TRBD2; clone size: -; J gene: TRBJ2-1; CDR3 protein: CASSGLAGVFEQFF
V gene: TRBV20-1; D gene: -; clone size: -; J gene: -; CDR3 protein: CSAIRVSSAKYYSSYNEQYF
V gene: TRBV28; D gene: -; clone size: -; J gene: TRBJ2-5; CDR3 protein: CASSLVLVPGETQYF
V gene: TRBV4-1; D gene: -; clone size: -; J gene: TRBJ2-1; CDR3 protein: CASSLDSLQRYNEQFF
V gene: TRBV4-2; D gene: TRBD2; clone size: -; J gene: TRBJ2-7; CDR3 protein: CASSQAPLGSSGSRDEQYF
V gene: TRBV20-1; D gene: TRBD1; clone size: -; J gene: TRBJ1-2; CDR3 protein: CSARVPGTGVGYTF
V gene: TRBV7-9; D gene: TRBD1; clone size: few; J gene: TRBJ1-1; CDR3 protein: CASSTGTVYYTEAFF
V gene: TRBV9; D gene: TRBD2; clone size: -; J gene: TRBJ2-7; CDR3 protein: CASSVEGGSTEQYF
V gene: TRBV20-1; D gene: -; clone size: -; J gene: TRBJ2-2; CDR3 protein: CSASPGGGPNTGELFF
V gene: TRBV18; D gene: -; clone size: many; J gene: TRBJ2-1; CDR3 protein: CASSRERIPYNEQFF
V gene: TRBV12-3/TRBV12-4; D gene: -; clone size: many; J gene: TRBJ2-7; CDR3 protein: CASGPSAYEQYF
V gene: TRBV2; D gene: -; clone size: many; J gene: TRBJ2-2; CDR3 protein: CASHTGTNTGELFF
V gene: TRBV12-5; D gene: TRBD2; clone size: few; J gene: TRBJ2-1; CDR3 protein: CASGLAPRGTNEQFF
V gene: TRBV4-2; D gene: TRBD2; clone size: -; J gene: TRBJ2-7; CDR3 protein: CASSQATSEPYEQYF
V gene: TRBV20-1; D gene: TRBD2; clone size: -; J gene: TRBJ2-7; CDR3 protein: CSARGREEYEQYF
V gene: TRBV6-1; D gene: -; clone size: many; J gene: TRBJ1-1; CDR3 protein: CASSEEIGPRDTEAFF
V gene: TRBV5-1; D gene: -; clone size: many; J gene: TRBJ2-5; CDR3 protein: CASSLGRSQETQYF
V gene: TRBV6-5; D gene: TRBD1; clone size: many; J gene: TRBJ1-1; CDR3 protein: CASSYLTGRAFF
V gene: TRBV3-1; D gene: TRBD2; clone size: many; J gene: TRBJ2-1; CDR3 protein: CASSQVLAGANEQFF
V gene: TRBV19; D gene: -; clone size: few; J gene: TRBJ2-5; CDR3 protein: CASKDSQETQYF
V gene: TRBV28; D gene: TRBD1; clone size: -; J gene: TRBJ2-3; CDR3 protein: CASSFPRVGTGTTDTQYF
V gene: TRBV11-2; D gene: -; clone size: many; J gene: TRBJ2-1; CDR3 protein: CASSFAGSWNEQFF
V gene: TRBV7-8; D gene: -; clone size: many; J gene: TRBJ2-2; CDR3 protein: CASSLWGPINTGELFF
V gene: TRBV6-2/TRBV6-3; D gene: -; clone size: many; J gene: TRBJ1-5; CDR3 protein: CASQELGGNQPQHF
V gene: TRBV7-2; D gene: -; clone size: many; J gene: TRBJ1-6; CDR3 protein: CASSLGARNSPLHF
V gene: TRBV7-9; D gene: -; clone size: once; J gene: TRBJ2-5; CDR3 protein: CASSLGRGAGQETQYF
V gene: TRBV9; D gene: -; clone size: -; J gene: TRBJ2-1; CDR3 protein: CASSVDLNEQFF
V gene: TRBV29-1; D gene: TRBD1; clone size: few; J gene: TRBJ2-5; CDR3 protein: CSGAGQGQETQYF
V gene: TRBV4-1; D gene: -; clone size: -; J gene: TRBJ2-2; CDR3 protein: CASSQDWAGELFF
V gene: TRBV9; D gene: TRBD2; clone size: -; J gene: TRBJ2-5; CDR3 protein: CASSSAGTSGESQYF
V gene: TRBV5-1; D gene: TRBD2; clone size: many; J gene: TRBJ2-1; CDR3 protein: CASSWVAGHWSYNEQFF
V gene: TRBV20-1; D gene: TRBD1; clone size: many; J gene: TRBJ1-2; CDR3 protein: CSARKDRGYGYTF